This entry describes one T cell receptor beta chain. As to time point: pretreatment peripheral blood. This entry is derived from a study of PD-L1 blockade in urothelial cancer. Germline values: CDR1 MNHNY, CDR2 SVGAGI (reference sequence). The CDR3 runs 15 residues. Trimming removed 7 bases from V and 7 bases from J; junction bases left unmatched: 10. Measured with immunoSEQ multiplex PCR; TCRdb has only the in-frame clones, and not every one. The sample records 15,000 to 20,000 clones, around nine tenths being singletons. This chain links TRBV6-6 with TRBJ1-4, with 9 bases aligning to TRBD1. The receptor was derived from a man in his 70s with urothelial cancer. Sequenced material: PBMCs, taken around atezolizumab (anti-PD-L1) treatment. The CDR3 spells CASNQQGALIEKLFF. CDR3 nucleotide sequence: TGTGCCAGCAACCAACAGGGGGCACTTATTGAAAAACTGTTTTTT.